This T cell receptor beta chain was sequenced during a study of T cell responses to AZD1222 COVID-19 vaccine. Study-level findings and limits: Just a handful of AZD1222 recipients tested seropositive at baseline. Along spike, vaccine-associated CD4 TCRs were found throughout, with dominance at 160-218 and 743-854. Targets within unmutated variant regions were reportedly found for nearly half of spike-specific TCRs.

Details on this clone: Its cognate antigen is unknown.

V was pared by 3 bases and J by 2 bases, with 15 bases between. Germline CDR1 and CDR2: DFQATT and SNEGSKA (reference sequence). This CDR3 spans 15 amino acids. Produced via immunoSEQ multiplex PCR; TCRdb's table is partial and in-frame only. This sample carries about 110,000 clones, roughly 90% of them seen once, and the ten largest clones take about 7.8%. The TCR sequence derives from an adult in good health. V and J are TRBV20-1 and TRBJ2-3, with a possible D match to TRBD2 (6 bases). Sequenced material: peripheral blood, taken on day 0 of AZD1222 vaccination. The CDR3 DNA reads as TGCAGTGCTAGTGCCGGGACTCAAATCACAGATACGCAGTATTTT. Its translation: CSASAGTQITDTQYF.